Listed here are 30 T cell receptor beta chains from one sample, sequenced in a study of chemoradiotherapy in HPV16-positive cancers. TCRdb's table, derived via immunoSEQ multiplex PCR, lists solely in-frame clones and lacks some. Among about 22,000 clones listed, roughly 92% were seen once. The sequenced sample was blood, obtained from a patient who underwent chemoradiotherapy. The receptors were gathered from a human donor with HPV-associated anogenital cancer.

V usage is TRBV5-1 and J usage is TRBJ2-7, with 9 bases lining up with TRBD1. V gave up 8 bases and J gave up 1 base; unmatched junction bases: 1. Germline V gives CDR1 SGHRS, CDR2 YFSETQ. The CDR3 length is 12 residues. The CDR3 nucleotides are TGCGCCAGTGGGACAGGGTCCTACGAGCAGTACTTC. This codes for CASGTGSYEQYF.

The chain employs TRBV19 and TRBJ2-3, with D tentatively TRBD1 or TRBD2 (5 bases each). This CDR3 has 14 amino acids. Germline CDR1 and CDR2: LNHDA and SQIVND (reference sequence). Trimming took off 7 bases at V and 2 bases at J, with 13 bases between the two ends. This CDR3 reads CASNPLGVTDTQYF. The DNA of the CDR3 is TGTGCCAGTAACCCCCTGGGGGTCACAGATACGCAGTATTTT.

The CDR3 region is CASNPTGSRYYGYTF. The CDR3 DNA reads TGTGCCAGCAATCCGACAGGGTCGAGGTACTATGGCTACACCTTC. The V and J genes are TRBV28 and TRBJ1-2; TRBD1 matches 7 bases. This CDR3 has 15 residues. From germline, CDR1 is MDHEN and CDR2 SYDVKM. The junction had 11 bases not matched to a gene; V was cut back by 7 bases and J by 3 bases.

The V call is TRBV5-1, the J call TRBJ1-1; D possibly corresponds to TRBD1 (5 bases). Per the germline V gene, CDR1 is SGHRS and CDR2 is YFSETQ. V lost 2 bases and J 1 base, leaving 18 bases between the germline ends. This CDR3 has 17 residues. As DNA, the CDR3 is TGCGCCAGCAGCTTCGCCAGGGCGCCGTTGACGAACACTGAAGCTTTCTTT. Translating it yields CASSFARAPLTNTEAFF.

This chain uses TRBV9 with TRBJ1-4; D uncertain. The V end lost 3 bases, the J end lost 6 bases, and 9 bases lay between the germline ends. This CDR3 contains 13 residues. Germline lookup yields CDR1 SGDLS and CDR2 YYNGEE. The CDR3 is CASSAPPDEKLFF. The DNA of the CDR3 is TGTGCCAGCAGCGCCCCCCCCGATGAAAAACTGTTTTTT. Based on the CDR3 plus reference TRBV9 and TRBJ1-4, the full variable domain is DSGVTQTPKHLITATGQRVTLRCSPRSGDLSVYWYQQSLDQGLQFLIQYYNGEERAKGNILERFSAQQFPDLHSELNLSSLELGDSALYFCASSAPPDEKLFFGSGTQLSVL.

The sample holds one count of this clone. V gene TRBV12-5 combines with J gene TRBJ2-1; 10 bases map to TRBD2. The length of the CDR3 is 16 residues. J was trimmed by 2 bases and V by 6 bases; bases with no gene match: 7. The germline V gene has CDR1 LGHNT and CDR2 FRNRAP. This chain's CDR3 is CASGNPSGGPYNEQFF. CDR3 sequence (DNA): TGTGCTAGTGGCAACCCTAGCGGGGGCCCCTACAATGAGCAGTTCTTC.

The rearrangement uses TRBV9 and TRBJ2-1; 7 positions match TRBD2. From germline, CDR1 is SGDLS and CDR2 YYNGEE. The CDR3 has 17 residues. After removal of 5 bases from V and 10 bases from J, the junction contained 21 bases not matched to a gene. The CDR3, as DNA: TGTGCCAGCAGTGCTGGTACGTGGGAGGGCCTCTATCCCGAGCAGTTCTTC. It is translated as CASSAGTWEGLYPEQFF.

The rearrangement joins TRBV11-2 to TRBJ1-6, with D perhaps matching TRBD1 (6 bases). V was cut by 5 bases and J by 1 base, with 15 bases left in between. The length of the CDR3 is 17 residues. The V gene's germline CDR1 is SGHAT and CDR2 FQNNGV. CDR3 in amino acids: CASSAIYRESYNSPLHF. In DNA, the CDR3 is TGTGCCAGCAGCGCGATATACAGGGAGTCCTATAATTCACCCCTCCACTTT.

In the case of this clone: The junction departs from germline at one end; a sequencing error may be responsible. The chain joins TRBV5-1 to TRBJ2-3, with a possible D match to TRBD2 (5 bases). CDR3 length: 14 amino acids. Germline CDR1 is SGHRS and CDR2 is YFSETQ. CDR3 in DNA: TGCGCCAGCAGCTTGCTCTCCGGGGAACCCAACCTGAACTTT. Its protein product is CASSLLSGEPNLNF.

The genes are TRBV4-2 and TRBJ1-4; 10 positions agree with TRBD1. The CDR3 sequence is 17 residues long. In germline, CDR1 is LGHNA, CDR2 YNFKEQ. The V and J ends lost 4 bases and 4 bases, in that order; junction bases with no gene match: 9. In DNA, the CDR3 is TGTGCCAGCAGCCCGACGGGACAGGGGTCCCTTAATGAAAAACTGTTTTTT. Translated, it gives CASSPTGQGSLNEKLFF.

V is TRBV6-1 and J is TRBJ2-3, with 8 bases that match TRBD1. The ends lost 2 bases at V and 1 base at J; junction bases unmatched: 5. Germline V gene data show CDR1 as MNHNS and CDR2 as SASEGT. This CDR3 has 16 residues. This CDR3 is CASSEWRGQGTDTQYF. DNA for the CDR3: TGTGCCAGCAGTGAATGGAGGGGACAGGGCACAGATACGCAGTATTTT.

The chain joins TRBV14 to TRBJ2-1; D may be TRBD2 (7 bases). The V gene's germline CDR1 is SGHDN and CDR2 FVKESK. The CDR3 covers 15 residues. The V end lost 5 bases, the J end lost 2 bases, and 13 bases lay between the germline ends. CDR3 loop: CASSVRGGAYNEQFF. DNA for the CDR3: TGTGCCAGCAGCGTACGAGGGGGGGCCTACAATGAGCAGTTCTTC.

This clone was seen only a few times. The V and J genes are TRBV11-2 and TRBJ1-1; D might be TRBD1 (6 bases). CDR1 and CDR2 from the germline V gene are SGHAT and FQNNGV. The length of the CDR3 is 13 residues. The V end was cut by 5 bases, the J end by 0 bases, with 7 bases between. The CDR3 coding sequence is TGTGCCAGCAGCCAGGGGTTGAACACTGAAGCTTTCTTT. This gives the protein CASSQGLNTEAFF.

This clone was detected only a few times. The rearrangement uses TRBV9 and TRBJ1-6, with D uncertain. The CDR3 is 16 amino acids. V gave up 4 bases and J gave up 1 base, with 12 bases separating them. The germline V gene encodes CDR1 SGDLS and CDR2 YYNGEE. CDR3 protein: CASSPRFESYNSPLHF. The CDR3 DNA follows: TGTGCCAGCAGCCCCCGGTTTGAGTCCTATAATTCACCCCTCCACTTT.

V and J are TRBV7-9 and TRBJ2-1, with D unclear. This CDR3 comprises 15 residues. The germline gives CDR1 SEHNR, CDR2 FQNEAQ (reference sequence). V dropped 1 base and J dropped 0 bases, with 7 bases sitting between them. The CDR3 DNA is TGTGCCAGCAGCTTAGTAGGGATCTCCTACAATGAGCAGTTCTTC. The encoded protein is CASSLVGISYNEQFF.

This clone showed up just a few times. This rearrangement joins TRBV28 to TRBJ2-3; 12 bases fit TRBD2. V shed 0 bases, J shed 3 bases, and the junction held 7 bases outside the gene matches. Germline-derived CDR1 and CDR2 are MDHEN and SYDVKM. The CDR3 consists of 18 residues. CDR3 residues: CASSLWELAGGRTDTQYF. CDR3 sequence (DNA): TGTGCCAGCAGTTTATGGGAACTAGCGGGGGGTCGGACAGATACGCAGTATTTT. Filled out from reference TRBV28 and TRBJ2-3, the complete variable domain reads DVKVTQSSRYLVKRTGEKVFLECVQDMDHENMFWYRQDPGLGLRLIYFSYDVKMKEKGDIPEGYSVSREKKERFSLILESASTNQTSMYLCASSLWELAGGRTDTQYFGPGTRLTVL.

The chain carries TRBV11-2 and TRBJ2-3; possibly TRBD2 for D (6 bases). From germline, CDR1 is SGHAT and CDR2 FQNNGV. Trimming left V 1 base short and J 6 bases short, with 14 bases between. The CDR3 consists of 15 residues. As DNA, the CDR3 is TGTGCCAGCAGCTTAGTGGCGGGGATAATGGATACGCAGTATTTT. It codes for CASSLVAGIMDTQYF.

The chain uses TRBV19 and TRBJ1-2; 8 positions match TRBD1. The V and J ends lost 5 bases and 2 bases, in that order; junction bases with no gene match: 7. CDR1 and CDR2 (germline): LNHDA, SQIVND (reference sequence). The CDR3 is made up of 15 amino acids. The CDR3 DNA reads TGTGCCAGTAGTCTCCAGGGGGCAGGAAACTATGGCTACACCTTC. It translates to CASSLQGAGNYGYTF.

The J gene is TRBJ2-5, the V gene TRBV27; D remains unclear. Germline V lookup: CDR1 MNHEY, CDR2 SMNVEV (reference sequence). V lost 2 bases and J lost 7, with 8 bases in between. The CDR3 loop spans 12 amino acids. CDR3 residues: CASSLGERTQYF. In DNA, the CDR3 is TGTGCCAGCAGTTTAGGAGAGAGGACCCAGTACTTC.

CDR3 sequence (DNA): TGTGCCAGCTCACCACTCGGCCCCACCGGGACAGGGAAAGCCGGGGAGCTGTTTTTT. It translates to CASSPLGPTGTGKAGELFF. The chain employs TRBV18 and TRBJ2-2; 9 bases are a match to TRBD1. Germline loops: CDR1 KGHSH, CDR2 LQKENI. The CDR3 runs to 19 residues. Trimming removed 1 base from V and 6 bases from J; junction bases left unmatched: 15. The entire variable domain, with the rest obtained from reference TRBV18 and TRBJ2-2, is as follows: NAGVMQNPRHLVRRRGQEARLRCSPMKGHSHVYWYRQLPEEGLKFMVYLQKENIIDESGMPKERFSAEFPKEGPSILRIQQVVRGDSAAYFCASSPLGPTGTGKAGELFFGEGSRLTVL.

J is TRBJ2-1 and V is TRBV15, with D unresolved. The CDR3 has 13 amino acids. The germline V gene encodes CDR1 LNHNV and CDR2 YYDKDF (reference sequence). Trimming took off 1 base at V and 5 bases at J, with 6 bases between the two ends. The CDR3 nucleotides read TGTGCCACCAGCAGAGCGCCAAACAATGAGCAGTTCTTC. Amino acid sequence: CATSRAPNNEQFF.

The chain recombines TRBV7-9 with TRBJ2-1; possible D gene TRBD2, 5 bases. This CDR3 is built from 14 residues. The V gene's germline CDR1 is SEHNR and CDR2 FQNEAQ (reference sequence). Trimming stripped 0 bases from V and 6 bases from J, with 9 bases between. The CDR3 region is CASSLAGGPNEQFF. As DNA, the CDR3 is TGTGCCAGCAGCTTAGCTGGAGGCCCCAATGAGCAGTTCTTC.

The J gene is TRBJ1-1, the V gene TRBV4-1; tentative D call: TRBD1 (6 bases). The germline V and J ends were trimmed by 6 bases and 5 bases, with 16 bases remaining between them. The length of the CDR3 is 14 residues. The germline CDR1 and CDR2 sequences are MGHRA and YSYEKL. CDR3 sequence reads: CASRQKGGRTEAFF. As DNA, the CDR3 is TGCGCCAGCAGGCAAAAAGGGGGGAGAACTGAAGCTTTCTTT.

V and J are TRBV25-1 and TRBJ2-1; tentative D call: TRBD2 (5 bases). Germline CDR1 is MGHDK and CDR2 is SYGVNS. The CDR3 is 13 amino acids. The V gene lost 5 bases and the J gene lost 9 bases, with 14 bases spanning the gap. In DNA, the CDR3 is TGTGCCAGCAGTCAAACTAGATCGGGTGAGCAGTTCTTC. This encodes CASSQTRSGEQFF.

This clone was observed a handful of times. V and J are TRBV6-6 and TRBJ1-2; 7 bases are a match to TRBD1. V lost 5 bases and J lost 7; bases outside the gene matches: 7. The germline V gene encodes CDR1 MNHNY and CDR2 SVGAGI (reference sequence). The CDR3 runs to 13 residues. The CDR3 DNA reads TGTGCCAGCAGTCTGGAGGGACAGCGTGGCTACACCTTC. Its translation is CASSLEGQRGYTF.

The CDR3 region is CASSKDRATEAFF. DNA for the CDR3: TGTGCCAGCAGCAAAGACAGGGCCACTGAAGCTTTCTTT. The chain joins TRBV5-5 to TRBJ1-1; 7 nucleotides agree with TRBD1. This CDR3 has 13 amino acids. The ends lost 4 bases at V and 4 bases at J; junction bases unmatched: 4. Germline V gives CDR1 SGHKS, CDR2 YYEKEE (reference sequence). The whole variable domain, remainder taken from reference TRBV5-5 and TRBJ1-1, is DAGVTQSPTHLIKTRGQQVTLRCSPISGHKSVSWYQQVLGQGPQFIFQYYEKEERGRGNFPDRFSARQFPNYSSELNVNALLLGDSALYLCASSKDRATEAFFGQGTRLTVV.

J is TRBJ2-7 and V is TRBV9, with 7 nucleotides matching TRBD2. Germline V lookup: CDR1 SGDLS, CDR2 YYNGEE. V was clipped by 1 base and J by 5 bases; unmatched bases: 6. The CDR3 is made up of 14 amino acids. In DNA form, the CDR3 reads TGTGCCAGCAGCGTACAGGGAGGGTTTCACGAGCAGTACTTC. This encodes CASSVQGGFHEQYF.

The rearrangement links TRBV7-2 to TRBJ2-3; D not certain. The CDR3 covers 13 residues. CDR1 is SGHTA, CDR2 FQGNSA, per germline. Deletions cut 4 bases from V and 5 bases from J, with 10 bases between. The CDR3 DNA reads TGTGCCAGCAGCTCGAGTTGGGAAGATACGCAGTATTTT. Translated: CASSSSWEDTQYF.

The chain combines TRBV4-1 with TRBJ1-5; tentative D call: TRBD1 (5 bases). This CDR3 has 16 residues. In germline, CDR1 is MGHRA, CDR2 YSYEKL. Trimming took 2 bases from V and 7 from J, leaving 18 bases between them. CDR3 residues: CASSQFVVQGHQPQHF. The CDR3 DNA reads TGCGCCAGCAGCCAATTTGTTGTGCAGGGTCACCAGCCCCAGCATTTT.

The chain links TRBV6-6 to TRBJ1-1; D is unresolved. CDR3 length: 16 amino acids. CDR1 MNHNY and CDR2 SVGAGI come from the germline V gene (reference sequence). With 7 bases removed from V and 0 bases from J, the gap between germline ends came to 18 bases. The CDR3 DNA sequence: TGTGCCAGCATACCAGTGCGTGGACGGTTGAACACTGAAGCTTTCTTT. Protein: CASIPVRGRLNTEAFF.